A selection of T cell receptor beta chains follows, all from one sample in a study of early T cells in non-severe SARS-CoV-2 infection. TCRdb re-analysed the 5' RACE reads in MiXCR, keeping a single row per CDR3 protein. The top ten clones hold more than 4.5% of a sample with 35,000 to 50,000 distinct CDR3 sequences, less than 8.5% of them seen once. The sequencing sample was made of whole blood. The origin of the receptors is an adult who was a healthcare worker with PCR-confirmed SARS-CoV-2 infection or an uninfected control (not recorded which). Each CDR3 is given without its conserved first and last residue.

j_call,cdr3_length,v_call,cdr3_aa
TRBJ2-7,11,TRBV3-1,ASSQQDSYEQY
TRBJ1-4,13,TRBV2,ASSDSGTGGEKLF
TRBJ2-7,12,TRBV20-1,SARTDRGTYEQY
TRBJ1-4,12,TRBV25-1,ASSDKGAPEKLF
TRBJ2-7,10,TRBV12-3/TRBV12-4,ASSRRGYEQY
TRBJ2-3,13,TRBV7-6,ASSFGHKDTDTQY
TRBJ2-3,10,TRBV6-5,ASSSLGDTQY
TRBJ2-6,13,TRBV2,ASSVGGSGANVLT
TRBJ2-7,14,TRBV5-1,ASSLHHPTPTYEQY
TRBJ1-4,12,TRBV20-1,SAGQGYQGGKLF
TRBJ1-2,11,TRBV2,ASSERQAYGYT
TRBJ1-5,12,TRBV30,AWRGPGTNQPQH
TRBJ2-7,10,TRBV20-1,STRGASDEQY
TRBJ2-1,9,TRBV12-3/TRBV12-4,ASSLREEQF
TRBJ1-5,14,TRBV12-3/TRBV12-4,ASSLSYRASNQPQH
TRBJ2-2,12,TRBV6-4,ASSVQGTTGELF
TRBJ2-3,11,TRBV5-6,ASSLVVGDTQY
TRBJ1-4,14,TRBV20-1,SASAARRWENEKLF
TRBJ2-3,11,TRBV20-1,SARPRALDTQY
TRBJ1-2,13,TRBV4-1,ASSQDYGRSGGYT